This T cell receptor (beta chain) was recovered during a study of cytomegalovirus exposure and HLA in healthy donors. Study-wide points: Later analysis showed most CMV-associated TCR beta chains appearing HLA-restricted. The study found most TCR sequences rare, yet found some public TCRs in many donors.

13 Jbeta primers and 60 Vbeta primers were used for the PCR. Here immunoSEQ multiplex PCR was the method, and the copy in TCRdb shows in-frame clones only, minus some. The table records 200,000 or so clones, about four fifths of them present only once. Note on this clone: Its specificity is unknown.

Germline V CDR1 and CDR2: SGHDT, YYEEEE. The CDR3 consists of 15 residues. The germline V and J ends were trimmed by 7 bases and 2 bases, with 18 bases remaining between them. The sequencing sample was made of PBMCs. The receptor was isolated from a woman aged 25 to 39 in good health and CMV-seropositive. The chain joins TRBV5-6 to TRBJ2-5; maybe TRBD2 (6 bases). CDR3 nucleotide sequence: TGTGCCAGCGGGGGGAGGTTCGGAGGGCAAGAGACCCAGTACTTC. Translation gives CASGGRFGGQETQYF.